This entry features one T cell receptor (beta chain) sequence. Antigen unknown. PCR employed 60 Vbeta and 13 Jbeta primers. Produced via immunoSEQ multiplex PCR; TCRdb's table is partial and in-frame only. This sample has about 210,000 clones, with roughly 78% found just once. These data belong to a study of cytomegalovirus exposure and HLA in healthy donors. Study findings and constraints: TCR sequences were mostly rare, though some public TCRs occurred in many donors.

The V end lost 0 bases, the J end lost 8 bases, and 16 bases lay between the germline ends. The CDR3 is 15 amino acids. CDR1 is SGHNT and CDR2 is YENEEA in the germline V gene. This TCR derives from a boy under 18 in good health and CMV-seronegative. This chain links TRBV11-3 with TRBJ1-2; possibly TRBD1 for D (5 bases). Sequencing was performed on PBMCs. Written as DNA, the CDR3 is TGTGCCAGCAGCTTAGATGTTGCAGGGCTTGGGGGCTACACCTTC. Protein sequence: CASSLDVAGLGGYTF.